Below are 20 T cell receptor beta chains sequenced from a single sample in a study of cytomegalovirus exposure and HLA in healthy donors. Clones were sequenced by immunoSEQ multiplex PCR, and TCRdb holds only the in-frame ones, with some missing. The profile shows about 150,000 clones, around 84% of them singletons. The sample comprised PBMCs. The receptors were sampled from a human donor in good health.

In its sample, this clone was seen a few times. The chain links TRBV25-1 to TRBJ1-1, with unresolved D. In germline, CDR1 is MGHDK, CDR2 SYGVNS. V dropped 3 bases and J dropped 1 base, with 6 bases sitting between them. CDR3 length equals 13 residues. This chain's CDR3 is CASSEGRNTEAFF. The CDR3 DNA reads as TGTGCCAGCAGTGAGGGGAGGAACACTGAAGCTTTCTTT.

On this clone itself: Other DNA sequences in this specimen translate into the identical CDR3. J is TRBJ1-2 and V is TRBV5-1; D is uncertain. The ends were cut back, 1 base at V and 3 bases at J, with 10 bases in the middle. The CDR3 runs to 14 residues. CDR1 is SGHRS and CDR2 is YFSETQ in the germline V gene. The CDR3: CASSLSPGDYGYTF. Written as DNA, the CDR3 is TGCGCCAGCAGCTTGTCTCCGGGAGACTATGGCTACACCTTC.

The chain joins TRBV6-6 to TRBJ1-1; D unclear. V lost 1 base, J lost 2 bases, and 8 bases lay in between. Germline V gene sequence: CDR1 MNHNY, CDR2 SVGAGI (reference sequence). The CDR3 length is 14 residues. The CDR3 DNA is TGTGCCAGCAGTTACTTCCAGGCCAACACTGAAGCTTTCTTT. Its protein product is CASSYFQANTEAFF.

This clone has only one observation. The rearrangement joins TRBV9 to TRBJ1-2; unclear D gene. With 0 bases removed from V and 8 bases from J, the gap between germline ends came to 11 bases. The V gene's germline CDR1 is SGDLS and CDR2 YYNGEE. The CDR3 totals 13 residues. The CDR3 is CASSVEEGTGYTF. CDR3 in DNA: TGTGCCAGCAGCGTAGAGGAGGGCACCGGCTACACCTTC.

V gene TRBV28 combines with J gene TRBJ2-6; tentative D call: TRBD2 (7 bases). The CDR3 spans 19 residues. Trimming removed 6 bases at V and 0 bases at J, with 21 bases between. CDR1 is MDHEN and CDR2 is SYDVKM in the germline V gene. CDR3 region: CASRGQNLRTSSGANVLTF. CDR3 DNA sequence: TGTGCCAGCAGAGGACAGAATTTGCGGACTAGCTCTGGGGCCAACGTCCTGACTTTC.

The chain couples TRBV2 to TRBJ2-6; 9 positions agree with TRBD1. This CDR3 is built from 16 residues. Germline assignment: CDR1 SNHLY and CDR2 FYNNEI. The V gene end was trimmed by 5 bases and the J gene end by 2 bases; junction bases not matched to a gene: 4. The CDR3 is CASSQTGGAGANVLTF. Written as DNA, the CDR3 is TGTGCCAGCAGTCAGACAGGGGGAGCTGGGGCCAACGTCCTGACTTTC.

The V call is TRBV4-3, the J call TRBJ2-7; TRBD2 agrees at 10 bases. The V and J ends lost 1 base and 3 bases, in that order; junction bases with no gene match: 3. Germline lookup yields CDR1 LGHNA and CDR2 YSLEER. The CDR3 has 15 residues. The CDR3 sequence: CASSQATSGRYEQYF. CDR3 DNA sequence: TGCGCCAGCAGCCAAGCGACTAGCGGGCGCTACGAGCAGTACTTC.

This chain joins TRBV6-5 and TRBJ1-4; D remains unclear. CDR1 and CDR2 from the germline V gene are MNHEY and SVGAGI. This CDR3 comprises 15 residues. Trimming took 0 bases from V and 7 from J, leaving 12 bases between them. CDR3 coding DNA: TGTGCCAGCAGTTACTCGAGCCCTTATATTGAAAAACTGTTTTTT. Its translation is CASSYSSPYIEKLFF.

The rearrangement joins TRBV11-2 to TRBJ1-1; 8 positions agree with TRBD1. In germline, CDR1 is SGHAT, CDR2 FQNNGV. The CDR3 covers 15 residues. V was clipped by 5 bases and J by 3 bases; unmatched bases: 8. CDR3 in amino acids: CASSPLDRDHTEAFF. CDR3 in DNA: TGTGCCAGCAGCCCCCTGGACAGGGACCACACTGAAGCTTTCTTT.

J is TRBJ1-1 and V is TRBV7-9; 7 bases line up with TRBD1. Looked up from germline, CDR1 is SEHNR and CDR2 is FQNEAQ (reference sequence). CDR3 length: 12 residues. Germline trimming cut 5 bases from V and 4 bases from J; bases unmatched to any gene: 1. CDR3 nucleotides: TGTGCCAGCAGCCCAGGGGGCACTGAAGCTTTCTTT. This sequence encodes CASSPGGTEAFF.

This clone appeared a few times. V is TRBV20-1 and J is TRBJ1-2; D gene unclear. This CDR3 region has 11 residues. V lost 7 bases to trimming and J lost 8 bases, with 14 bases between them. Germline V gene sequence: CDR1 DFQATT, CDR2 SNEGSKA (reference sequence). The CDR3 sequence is CSVTSGSGYTF. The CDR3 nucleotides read TGCAGTGTCACCTCCGGGAGCGGCTACACCTTC.

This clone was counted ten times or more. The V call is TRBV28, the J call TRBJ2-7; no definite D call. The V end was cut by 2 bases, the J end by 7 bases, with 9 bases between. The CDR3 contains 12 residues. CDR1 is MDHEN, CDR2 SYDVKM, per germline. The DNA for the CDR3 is TGTGCCAGCAGTTTAACCTCTAGGGAGCAGTACTTC. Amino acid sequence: CASSLTSREQYF.

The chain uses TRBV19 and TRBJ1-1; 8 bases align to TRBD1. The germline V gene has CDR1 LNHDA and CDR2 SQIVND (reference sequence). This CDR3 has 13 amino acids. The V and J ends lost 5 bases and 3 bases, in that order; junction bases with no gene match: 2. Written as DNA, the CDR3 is TGTGCCAGTAGTTTGACAGGGGACACTGAAGCTTTCTTT. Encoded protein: CASSLTGDTEAFF.

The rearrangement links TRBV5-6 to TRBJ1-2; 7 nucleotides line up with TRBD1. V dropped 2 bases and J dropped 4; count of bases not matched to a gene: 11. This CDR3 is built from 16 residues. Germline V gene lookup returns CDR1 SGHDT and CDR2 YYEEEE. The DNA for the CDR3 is TGTGCCAGCAGCTTCAGGGGGTCCTCCTCGGGCTATGGCTACACCTTC. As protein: CASSFRGSSSGYGYTF.

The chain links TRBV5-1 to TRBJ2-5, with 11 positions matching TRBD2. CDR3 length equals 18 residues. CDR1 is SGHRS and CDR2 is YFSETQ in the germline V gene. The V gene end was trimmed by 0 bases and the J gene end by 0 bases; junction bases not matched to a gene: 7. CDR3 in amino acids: CASSLGRLAGSYQETQYF. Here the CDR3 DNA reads TGCGCCAGCAGCTTGGGGCGACTAGCGGGGTCGTACCAAGAGACCCAGTACTTC.

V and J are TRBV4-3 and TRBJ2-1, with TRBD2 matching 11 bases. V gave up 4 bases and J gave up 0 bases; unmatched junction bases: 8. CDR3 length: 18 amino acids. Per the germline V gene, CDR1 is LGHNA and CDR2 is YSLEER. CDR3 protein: CASSRRLAGGSSYNEQFF. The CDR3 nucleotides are TGCGCCAGCAGCCGACGGCTAGCGGGGGGTTCCTCCTACAATGAGCAGTTCTTC.

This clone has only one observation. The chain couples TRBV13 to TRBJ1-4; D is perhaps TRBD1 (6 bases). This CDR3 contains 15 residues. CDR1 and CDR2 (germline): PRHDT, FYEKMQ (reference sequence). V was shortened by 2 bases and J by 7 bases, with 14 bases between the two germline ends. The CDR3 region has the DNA TGTGCCAGCAGCTTAAATACAGGGAGGGGTGAAAAACTGTTTTTT. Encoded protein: CASSLNTGRGEKLFF. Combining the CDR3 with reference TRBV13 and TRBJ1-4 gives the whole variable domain AAGVIQSPRHLIKEKRETATLKCYPIPRHDTVYWYQQGPGQDPQFLISFYEKMQSDKGSIPDRFSAQQFSDYHSELNMSSLELGDSALYFCASSLNTGRGEKLFFGSGTQLSVL.

The CDR3 reads CASRRNQGAVGETQYF. Written as DNA, the CDR3 is TGCGCCAGCAGGCGAAATCAGGGGGCTGTAGGGGAGACCCAGTACTTC. This sequence joins TRBV4-3 and TRBJ2-5, with 8 positions matching TRBD1. This CDR3 is 16 amino acids long. The germline gives CDR1 LGHNA, CDR2 YSLEER. V shed 6 bases and J 5 bases; nucleotides not matched to a gene: 14.

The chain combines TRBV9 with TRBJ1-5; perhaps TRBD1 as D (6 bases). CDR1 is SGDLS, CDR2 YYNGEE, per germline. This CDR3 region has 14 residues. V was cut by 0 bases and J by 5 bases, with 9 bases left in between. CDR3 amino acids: CASSVDGGYQPQHF. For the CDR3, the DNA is TGTGCCAGCAGCGTAGATGGGGGCTATCAGCCCCAGCATTTT.

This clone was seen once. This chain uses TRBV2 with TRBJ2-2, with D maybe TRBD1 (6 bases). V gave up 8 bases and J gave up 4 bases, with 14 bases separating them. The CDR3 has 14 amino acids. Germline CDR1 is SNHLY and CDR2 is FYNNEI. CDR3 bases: TGTGCCAGCTCCAGGCAGGGGATCACCGGGGAGCTGTTTTTT. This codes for CASSRQGITGELFF.